The 22 T cell receptor beta chains in this list originate from one sample, sequenced in a study of T cells expressing NK-cell markers. With the 5' RACE reads reprocessed, TCRdb shows one record per CDR3 protein and no DNA. This sample contains roughly 450,000 distinct CDR3 sequences. Sequencing used blood T cells: a sorted CD56 or NKG2C T cell subset, CD4+ or CD8+ T cells, or bulk PBMC T cells (not recorded which). These TCRs come from a woman aged 45-60 years in good health.

The rearrangement uses TRBV7-2 and TRBJ2-4; TCRdb returns TRBD1, unconfirmable since there is no DNA. Germline-derived CDR1 and CDR2 are SGHTA and FQGNSA. This CDR3 contains 13 residues. This chain's CDR3 is CAPGRRTKNIQYF.

The J gene is TRBJ2-3, the V gene TRBV20-1. CDR1 is DFQATT and CDR2 is SNEGSKA in the germline V gene (reference sequence). The CDR3 is made up of 14 amino acids. The CDR3 loop is CSALRWENTDTQYF.

The chain uses TRBV5-8 and TRBJ2-1; TCRdb's assignment of TRBD1 cannot be checked, as there is no DNA. There are 14 residues in the CDR3. Germline V lookup: CDR1 SGHTS, CDR2 YDEGEE. The CDR3 protein is CASSSGSDYNEQFF.

The rearrangement uses TRBV10-3 and TRBJ1-3; checking the TCRdb D call of TRBD1 is not possible without DNA. This CDR3 is 16 amino acids long. Germline V gives CDR1 ENHRY, CDR2 SYGVKD. The chain's CDR3 is CAISTAGTVSGNTIYF.

The gene calls are TRBV5-6 and TRBJ2-7; TCRdb outputs TRBD1, but without DNA this stays unchecked. The CDR3 runs 13 residues. Germline CDR1 reads SGHDT; CDR2 reads YYEEEE. Here the CDR3 reads CASSPGHSYEQYF. The variable domain in full, with the rest retrieved from reference TRBV5-6 and TRBJ2-7, is DAGVTQSPTHLIKTRGQQVTLRCSPKSGHDTVSWYQQALGQGPQFIFQYYEEEERQRGNFPDRFSGHQFPNYSSELNVNALLLGDSALYLCASSPGHSYEQYFGPGTRLTVT.

The CDR3 here is CASSLVGQSTTDTQYF. The chain recombines TRBV7-9 with TRBJ2-3; TCRdb selects TRBD1, and the lack of DNA leaves this call unchecked. Germline assignment: CDR1 SEHNR and CDR2 FQNEAQ (reference sequence). This CDR3 contains 16 residues. The full variable domain, rest sourced from reference TRBV7-9 and TRBJ2-3, is DTGVSQNPRHKITKRGQNVTFRCDPISEHNRLYWYRQTLGQGPEFLTYFQNEAQLEKSRLLSDRFSAERPKGSFSTLEIQRTEQGDSAMYLCASSLVGQSTTDTQYFGPGTRLTVL.

The chain combines TRBV7-8 with TRBJ2-3; the D call of TRBD1 rests on TCRdb alone, since no DNA is present to check it. The CDR3 consists of 15 residues. Germline V CDR1 and CDR2: SGHVS, FQNEAQ. CDR3 residues: CASSLARGGTDTQYF.

The V call is TRBV6-1, the J call TRBJ2-4; lacking DNA, the TRBD1 call made by TCRdb goes unchecked. Germline-derived CDR1 and CDR2 are MNHNS and SASEGT. This CDR3 spans 14 amino acids. CDR3 region: CASWAGEAKNIQYF.

V and J are TRBV12-3 or TRBV12-4 and TRBJ2-1; the TCRdb D gene call, TRBD2, has no DNA to confirm it. The length of the CDR3 is 16 residues. Here the CDR3 reads CASSNPGLAGLNEQFF.

The CDR3 sequence is CSARMRQGLNEKLFF. This chain links TRBV20-1 with TRBJ1-4; lacking DNA, the TRBD1 call made by TCRdb goes unchecked. CDR3 length: 15 residues. Per germline, CDR1 DFQATT and CDR2 SNEGSKA (reference sequence).

The chain employs TRBV29-1 and TRBJ2-3; TCRdb proposes TRBD2, but this gene call is untestable without DNA. CDR1 is SQVTM and CDR2 is ANQGSEA in the germline V gene. The CDR3 totals 16 residues. Here the CDR3 reads CSVAAVTSGRADTQYF.

The chain uses TRBV15 and TRBJ2-3; without DNA, the TCRdb call of TRBD2 cannot be checked. Per the germline V gene, CDR1 is LNHNV and CDR2 is YYDKDF (reference sequence). CDR3 size: 14 residues. CDR3: CATRAGGSIYTQYF. Drawing the rest from reference TRBV15 and TRBJ2-3, the complete variable domain is DAMVIQNPRYQVTQFGKPVTLSCSQTLNHNVMYWYQQKSSQAPKLLFHYYDKDFNNEADTPDNFQSRRPNTSFCFLDIRSPGLGDTAMYLCATRAGGSIYTQYFGPGTRLTVL.

This sequence joins TRBV10-3 and TRBJ1-6. The CDR3 sequence is 15 residues long. The germline V gene has CDR1 ENHRY and CDR2 SYGVKD. This chain's CDR3 is CAISGTDGPESPLHF.

The V and J genes are TRBV7-9 and TRBJ2-1; TCRdb proposes TRBD1, but this gene call is untestable without DNA. The CDR3 has 15 amino acids. Germline V gene data show CDR1 as SEHNR and CDR2 as FQNEAQ (reference sequence). The CDR3 loop reads CASSLGQVPYNEQFF.

J is TRBJ1-1 and V is TRBV20-1. CDR1 and CDR2 (germline): DFQATT, SNEGSKA (reference sequence). CDR3 length equals 13 residues. CDR3 protein: CSAPPRVGTEAFF.

The chain uses TRBV3-1 and TRBJ2-3. From germline, CDR1 is LGHDT and CDR2 YNNKEL (reference sequence). The CDR3 runs 15 residues. The chain's CDR3 is CASSQGQSRTDTQYF.

This chain joins TRBV12-3 or TRBV12-4 and TRBJ2-2; TCRdb's D call of TRBD2 is untestable without DNA. This CDR3 contains 17 residues. The CDR3 is CASSSPIAGADTGELFF.

This chain joins TRBV21-1 and TRBJ2-3. TRBV21-1 is a listed pseudogene. The CDR3 has 14 amino acids. CDR3 protein: CASSSLRPTDTQYF.

The V and J genes are TRBV14 and TRBJ2-2; TCRdb's D call of TRBD1 is untestable without DNA. CDR1 SGHDN and CDR2 FVKESK come from the germline V gene. The length of the CDR3 is 20 residues. The CDR3 sequence is CASSLRLRYNYRGEPGELFF.

The chain carries TRBV12-3 or TRBV12-4 and TRBJ2-5; as DNA is missing, the TRBD1 call by TCRdb cannot be tested. This CDR3 has 14 amino acids. The CDR3 sequence is CASSWGRGVQTQYF.

This chain links TRBV20-1 with TRBJ1-1; TCRdb outputs TRBD1, but without DNA this stays unchecked. This CDR3 spans 14 amino acids. Germline V gene sequence: CDR1 DFQATT, CDR2 SNEGSKA (reference sequence). CDR3 amino acids: CSAGKTGRNTEAFF.

The rearrangement uses TRBV5-6 and TRBJ2-7; as DNA is missing, the TRBD2 call by TCRdb cannot be tested. This CDR3 region has 16 residues. The V gene's germline CDR1 is SGHDT and CDR2 YYEEEE. Here the CDR3 reads CASSLVAGGLGYEQYF.